What follows is one TCR beta chain and its context. Its antigen is unknown. Vbeta (60) and Jbeta (13) primers were used in the PCR. Libraries were prepared by immunoSEQ multiplex PCR; TCRdb keeps only in-frame clonotypes and omits some of them. The repertoire holds tens of thousands of clones, with around 79% as singletons. Germline CDR1 and CDR2: SGDLS and YYNGEE. Trimming removed 3 bases at V and 10 bases at J, with 12 bases between. This CDR3 has 12 amino acids. The sample originates from a study of cytomegalovirus exposure and HLA in healthy donors. Study at large: Membership in the Caucasian-associated ancestry cluster was found for 81% of nearly 400 genotyped donors. Study-level results: Rates of TCR association differed by HLA locus in a later analysis, with DRB1 highest and HLA-C lowest. Indistinguishability led to the exclusion of some V segments, TRBV6-2 and TRBV6-3 included. A further, later analysis showed that HLA-associated TCR beta chains (compared with equally common others) were more clonally expanded.

The TCR was taken from a middle-aged woman in good health and CMV-seropositive. Sequences were obtained from PBMCs. The V gene is TRBV9, the J gene TRBJ2-3; tentative D call: TRBD1 (6 bases). The CDR3 region is CASSGGWGPQYF. The CDR3 region has the DNA TGTGCCAGCAGCGGAGGGTGGGGGCCGCAGTATTTT.